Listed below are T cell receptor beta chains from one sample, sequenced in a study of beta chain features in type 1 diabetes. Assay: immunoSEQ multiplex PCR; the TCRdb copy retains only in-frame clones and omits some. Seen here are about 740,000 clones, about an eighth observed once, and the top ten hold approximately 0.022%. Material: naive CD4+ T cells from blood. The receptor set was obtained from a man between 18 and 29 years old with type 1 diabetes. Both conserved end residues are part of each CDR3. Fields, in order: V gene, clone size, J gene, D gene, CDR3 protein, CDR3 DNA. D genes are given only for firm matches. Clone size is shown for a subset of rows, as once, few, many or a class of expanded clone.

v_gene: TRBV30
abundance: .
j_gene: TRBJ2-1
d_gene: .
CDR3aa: CAWSVRGYEQFF
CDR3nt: TGTGCCTGGAGTGTACGTGGTTATGAGCAGTTCTTC

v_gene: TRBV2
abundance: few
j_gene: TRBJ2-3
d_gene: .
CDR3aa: CASSVAADTQYF
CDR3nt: TGTGCCAGCAGTGTAGCGGCGGATACGCAGTATTTT

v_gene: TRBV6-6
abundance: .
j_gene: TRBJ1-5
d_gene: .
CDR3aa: CASSEQPQHF
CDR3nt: TGTGCCAGCAGTGAACAGCCCCAGCATTTT

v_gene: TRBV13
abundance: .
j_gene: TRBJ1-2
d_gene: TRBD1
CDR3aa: CASSPRQGGSFGYTF
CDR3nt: TGTGCCAGCAGCCCCAGACAGGGAGGGTCATTTGGCTACACCTTC

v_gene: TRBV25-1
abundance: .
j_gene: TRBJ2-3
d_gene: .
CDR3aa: CASSSGSLDTQYF
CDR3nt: TGTGCCAGCAGTTCAGGGAGTTTGGACACGCAGTATTTT

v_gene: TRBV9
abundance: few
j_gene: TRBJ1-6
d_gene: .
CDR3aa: CASSPAPSSYNSPLHF
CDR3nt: TGTGCCAGCAGCCCGGCCCCCTCGAGCTATAATTCACCCCTCCACTTT

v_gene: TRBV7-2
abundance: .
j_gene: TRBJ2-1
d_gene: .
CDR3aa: CASARFSYNEQFF
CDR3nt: TGTGCCAGCGCCCGATTCTCCTACAATGAGCAGTTCTTC

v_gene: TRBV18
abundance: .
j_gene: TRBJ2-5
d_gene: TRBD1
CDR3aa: CASSLGQDQETQYF
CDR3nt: TGTGCCAGCTCACTAGGACAGGACCAAGAGACCCAGTACTTC

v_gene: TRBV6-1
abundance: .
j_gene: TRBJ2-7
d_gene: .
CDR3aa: CASSEMVNEQYF
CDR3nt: TGTGCCAGCAGTGAAATGGTAAACGAGCAGTACTTC

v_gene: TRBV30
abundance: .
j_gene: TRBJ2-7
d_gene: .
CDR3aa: CAWSENNYEQYF
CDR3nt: TGTGCCTGGAGTGAAAACAACTACGAGCAGTACTTC

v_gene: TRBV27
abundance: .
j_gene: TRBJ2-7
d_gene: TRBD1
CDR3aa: CASSLSGQGIHEQYF
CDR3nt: TGTGCCAGCAGTTTATCGGGACAGGGTATCCACGAGCAGTACTTC

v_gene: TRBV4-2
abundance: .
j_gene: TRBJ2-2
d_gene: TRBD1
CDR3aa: CASSQAGGRSDTGELFF
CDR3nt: TGTGCCAGCAGCCAAGCAGGGGGCCGGTCGGACACCGGGGAGCTGTTTTTT

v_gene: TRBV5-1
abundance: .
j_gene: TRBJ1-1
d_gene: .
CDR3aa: CASSLQGRTEAFF
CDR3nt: TGCGCCAGCAGCTTGCAGGGGCGCACTGAAGCTTTCTTT

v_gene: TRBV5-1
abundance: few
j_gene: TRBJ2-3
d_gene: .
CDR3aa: CASSPTGSDTQYF
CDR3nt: TGCGCCAGCAGCCCCACAGGGTCAGATACGCAGTATTTT

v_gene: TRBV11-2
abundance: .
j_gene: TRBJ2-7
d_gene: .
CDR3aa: CASSQRTGQTYEQYF
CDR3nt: TGTGCCAGCAGCCAGCGTACAGGACAGACCTACGAGCAGTACTTC

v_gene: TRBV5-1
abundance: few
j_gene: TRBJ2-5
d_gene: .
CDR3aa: CASRSAQETQYF
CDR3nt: TGCGCCAGCAGGTCTGCCCAAGAGACCCAGTACTTC

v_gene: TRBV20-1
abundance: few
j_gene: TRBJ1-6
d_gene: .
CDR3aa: CSAQMPLHF
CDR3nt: TGCAGTGCCCAGATGCCCCTCCACTTT

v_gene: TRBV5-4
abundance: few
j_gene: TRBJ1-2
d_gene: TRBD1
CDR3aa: CASSYGQGGGYTF
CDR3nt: TGTGCCAGCAGCTATGGACAGGGAGGAGGCTACACCTTC

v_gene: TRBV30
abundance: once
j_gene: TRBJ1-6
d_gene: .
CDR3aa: CAWNKGSPLHF
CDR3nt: TGTGCCTGGAATAAAGGTTCACCCCTCCACTTT

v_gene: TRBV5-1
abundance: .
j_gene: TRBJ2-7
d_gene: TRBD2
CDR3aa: CASSYRGLARGIHEQYF
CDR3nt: TGCGCCAGCAGCTACAGGGGACTAGCCAGGGGGATCCACGAGCAGTACTTC

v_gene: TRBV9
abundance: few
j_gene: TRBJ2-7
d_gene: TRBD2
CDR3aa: CASSVAGAGPTYEQYF
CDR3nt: TGTGCCAGCAGCGTAGCGGGAGCGGGGCCTACCTACGAGCAGTACTTC

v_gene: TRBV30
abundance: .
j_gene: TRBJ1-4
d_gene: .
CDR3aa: CAWSVLRGEKLFF
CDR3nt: TGTGCCTGGAGTGTACTGAGAGGGGAAAAACTGTTTTTT

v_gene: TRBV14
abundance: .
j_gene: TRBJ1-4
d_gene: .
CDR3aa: CASSRDNYEKLFF
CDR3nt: TGTGCCAGCAGCCGGGACAACTATGAAAAACTGTTTTTT

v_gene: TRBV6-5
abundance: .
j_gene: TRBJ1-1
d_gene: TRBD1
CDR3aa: CASRGTGNIEAFF
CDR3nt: TGTGCCAGCAGGGGGACAGGGAATATTGAAGCTTTCTTT

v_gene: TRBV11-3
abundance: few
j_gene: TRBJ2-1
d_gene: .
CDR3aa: CASSTGPLPYNEQFF
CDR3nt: TGTGCCAGCAGCACTGGACCTCTCCCCTACAATGAGCAGTTCTTC

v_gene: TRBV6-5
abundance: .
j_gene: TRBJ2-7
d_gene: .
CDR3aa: CASRPGPLYEQYF
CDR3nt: TGTGCCAGCAGACCTGGACCGCTGTACGAGCAGTACTTC

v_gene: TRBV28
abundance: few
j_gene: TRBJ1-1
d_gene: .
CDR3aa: CASSPSMNTEAFF
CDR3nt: TGTGCCAGCAGCCCTAGTATGAACACTGAAGCTTTCTTT

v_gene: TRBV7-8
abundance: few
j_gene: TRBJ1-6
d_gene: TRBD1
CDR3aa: CASSLGQGAHNSPLHF
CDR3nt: TGTGCCAGCAGCTTAGGGCAGGGGGCCCATAATTCACCCCTCCACTTT

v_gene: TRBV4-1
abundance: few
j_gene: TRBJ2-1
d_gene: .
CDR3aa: CASSQGQWGFDDEQFF
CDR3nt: TGCGCCAGCAGCCAAGGGCAATGGGGGTTTGACGATGAGCAGTTCTTC

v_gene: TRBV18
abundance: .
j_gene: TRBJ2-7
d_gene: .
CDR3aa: CASSPSRDNEQYF
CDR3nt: TGTGCCAGCTCACCGTCCCGGGACAACGAGCAGTACTTC

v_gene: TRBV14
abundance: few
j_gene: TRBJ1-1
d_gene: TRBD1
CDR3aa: CASSQARQGKAFF
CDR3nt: TGTGCCAGCAGCCAAGCCCGACAGGGGAAGGCTTTCTTT

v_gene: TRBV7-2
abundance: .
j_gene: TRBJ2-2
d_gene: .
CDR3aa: CASSLVGPNTGELFF
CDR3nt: TGTGCCAGCAGCTTAGTAGGGCCGAACACCGGGGAGCTGTTTTTT

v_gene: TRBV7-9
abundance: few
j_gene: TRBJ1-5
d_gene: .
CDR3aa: CASSRGNYQPQHF
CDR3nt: TGTGCCAGCAGCCGCGGCAACTATCAGCCCCAGCATTTT

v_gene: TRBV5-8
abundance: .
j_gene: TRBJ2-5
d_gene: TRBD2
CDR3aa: CASSQKTSVQETQYF
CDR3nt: TGTGCCAGCAGCCAAAAGACTAGCGTACAAGAGACCCAGTACTTC

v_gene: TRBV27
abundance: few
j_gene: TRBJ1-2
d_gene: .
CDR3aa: CASSFGVADGYTF
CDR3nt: TGTGCCAGCAGTTTTGGGGTGGCGGATGGCTACACCTTC

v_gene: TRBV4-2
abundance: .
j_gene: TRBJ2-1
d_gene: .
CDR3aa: CASSHPWGDSSGEQFF
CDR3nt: TGTGCCAGCAGCCACCCCTGGGGGGACTCCTCTGGAGAGCAGTTCTTC

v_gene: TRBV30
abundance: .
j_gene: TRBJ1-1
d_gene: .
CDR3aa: CAWSVTLSNTEAFF
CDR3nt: TGTGCCTGGAGTGTAACCCTGTCGAACACTGAAGCTTTCTTT

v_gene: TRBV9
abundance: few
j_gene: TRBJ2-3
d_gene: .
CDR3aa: CASAHPPGGTDTQYF
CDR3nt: TGTGCCAGCGCCCATCCGCCTGGGGGCACAGATACGCAGTATTTT

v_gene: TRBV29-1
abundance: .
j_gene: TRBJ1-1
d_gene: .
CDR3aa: CSVVGVWGSEAFF
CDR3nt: TGCAGCGTTGTGGGGGTGTGGGGATCTGAAGCTTTCTTT

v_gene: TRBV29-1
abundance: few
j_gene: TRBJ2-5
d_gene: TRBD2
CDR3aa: CSVVAGGPQYF
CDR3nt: TGCAGCGTTGTAGCGGGGGGCCCCCAGTACTTC

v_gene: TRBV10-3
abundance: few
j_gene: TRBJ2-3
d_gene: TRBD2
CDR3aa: CAMRQTSGTDTQYF
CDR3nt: TGTGCCATGCGGCAGACTAGCGGCACAGATACGCAGTATTTT

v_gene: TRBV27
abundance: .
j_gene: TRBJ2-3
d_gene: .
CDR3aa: CASSLASGVTDTQYF
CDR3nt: TGTGCCAGCAGTTTAGCGTCAGGGGTGACAGATACGCAGTATTTT

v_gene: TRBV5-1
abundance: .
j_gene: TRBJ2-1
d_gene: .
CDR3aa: CASSLGQGSYNEQFF
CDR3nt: TGCGCCAGCAGCTTGGGTCAGGGCTCCTACAATGAGCAGTTCTTC

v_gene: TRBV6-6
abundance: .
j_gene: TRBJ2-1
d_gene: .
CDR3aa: CASSKSGAGHNEQFF
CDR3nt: TGTGCCAGCAGCAAATCAGGGGCCGGGCACAATGAGCAGTTCTTC

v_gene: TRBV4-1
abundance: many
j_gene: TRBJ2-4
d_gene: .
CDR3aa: CASSQEVAKNIQYF
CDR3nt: TGCGCCAGCAGCCAAGAAGTAGCCAAAAACATTCAGTACTTC

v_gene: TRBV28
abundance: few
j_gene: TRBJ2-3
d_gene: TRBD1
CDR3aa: CASRQGVAASTDTQYF
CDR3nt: TGTGCCAGCAGGCAGGGGGTGGCGGCTAGCACAGATACGCAGTATTTT

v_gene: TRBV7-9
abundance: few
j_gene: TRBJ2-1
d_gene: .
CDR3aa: CASSLEEVF
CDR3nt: TGTGCCAGCAGCTTAGAGGAGGTCTTC

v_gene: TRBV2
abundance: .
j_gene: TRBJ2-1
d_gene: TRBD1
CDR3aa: CASRQGAAYEQFF
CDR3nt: TGTGCCAGCCGACAGGGTGCCGCCTATGAGCAGTTCTTC

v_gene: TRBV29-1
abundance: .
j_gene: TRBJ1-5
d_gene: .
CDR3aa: CRVDVAGVQPQHF
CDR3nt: TGCAGAGTTGATGTGGCAGGGGTTCAGCCCCAGCATTTT

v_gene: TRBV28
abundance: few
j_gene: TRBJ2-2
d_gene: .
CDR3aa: CASISPNSPGNTGELFF
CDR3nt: TGTGCCAGCATCAGCCCAAACTCCCCGGGGAACACCGGGGAGCTGTTTTTT

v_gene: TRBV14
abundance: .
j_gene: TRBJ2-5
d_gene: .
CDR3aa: CASSHRAEGTQYF
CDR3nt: TGTGCCAGCAGCCACAGGGCCGAGGGGACCCAGTACTTC

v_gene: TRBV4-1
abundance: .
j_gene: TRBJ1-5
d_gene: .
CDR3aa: CASSYVGGPQHF
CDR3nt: TGCGCCAGCAGCTACGTTGGGGGGCCCCAGCATTTT